Presented here are 13 T cell receptor beta chains from one specimen sequenced in a study of OX40 agonist ivuxolimab in advanced cancers. Profiling relied on immunoSEQ multiplex PCR, and the TCRdb table lists in-frame clones only, not all of them. The sample records about 93,000 clones, about 90% being singletons. This specimen was CD4+ or CD8+ T cells sorted from blood, taken in a trial of the OX40 agonist ivuxolimab. These receptor sequences come from an adult with an advanced solid tumor such as melanoma, head and neck, liver or kidney cancer.

The chain has TRBV5-1 and TRBJ2-1; TRBD2 agrees at 15 bases. CDR3 length: 17 amino acids. Per the germline V gene, CDR1 is SGHRS and CDR2 is YFSETQ. J was trimmed by 8 bases and V by 4 bases; bases with no gene match: 10. Here the CDR3 DNA reads TGCGCCAGCAGCGCGGGACTAGCGGGAGGACGTTTGCATGAGCAGTTCTTC. Translating gives CASSAGLAGGRLHEQFF.

This chain links TRBV15 with TRBJ2-7; D tentatively fits TRBD1 or TRBD2 (6 bases each). The V end was cut by 1 base, the J end by 2 bases, with 9 bases between. Germline assignment: CDR1 LNHNV and CDR2 YYDKDF (reference sequence). The CDR3 is 14 residues long. Written as DNA, the CDR3 is TGTGCCACCAGCAGAGGGGGGGCAACCTACGAGCAGTACTTC. This gives the protein CATSRGGATYEQYF.

The rearrangement joins TRBV6-1 to TRBJ2-7; D perhaps matches TRBD1 (5 bases). The CDR3 runs to 12 residues. Germline loops: CDR1 MNHNS, CDR2 SASEGT. Trimming took 6 bases from V and 2 from J, leaving 8 bases between them. CDR3 protein: CASSDSPYEQYF. The CDR3 coding sequence is TGTGCCAGCAGCGACAGTCCCTACGAGCAGTACTTC.

This clone was seen a few times. The chain employs TRBV19 and TRBJ1-1, with 12 bases matching TRBD1. The CDR3 covers 16 residues. V shed 4 bases and J 6 bases; nucleotides not matched to a gene: 9. Germline lookup yields CDR1 LNHDA and CDR2 SQIVND (reference sequence). CDR3 DNA sequence: TGTGCCAGTAGTAGGGGACAGGGGGCGTATTTGCCTGAAGCTTTCTTT. This sequence encodes CASSRGQGAYLPEAFF.

CDR3 protein: CASSQDLAGVNNEQFF. The CDR3 nucleotides read TGTGCCAGCAGCCAAGACCTAGCGGGAGTCAACAATGAGCAGTTCTTC. The rearrangement links TRBV4-2 to TRBJ2-1; TRBD2 agrees at 10 bases. From germline, CDR1 is LGHNA and CDR2 YNFKEQ. V was pared by 0 bases and J by 5 bases, with 4 bases of the junction left unmatched. The CDR3 consists of 16 residues.

This chain joins TRBV20-1 and TRBJ1-1; D unclear. The germline V gene has CDR1 DFQATT and CDR2 SNEGSKA (reference sequence). The CDR3 runs 11 residues. V was trimmed by 0 bases and J by 11 bases, leaving 10 bases between them. This CDR3 reads CSAREDPNAFF. The CDR3 coding sequence is TGCAGTGCTAGAGAGGACCCGAACGCTTTCTTT.

This chain joins TRBV7-2 and TRBJ2-7, with 9 bases aligning to TRBD1. The CDR3 is 15 amino acids. Germline lookup yields CDR1 SGHTA and CDR2 FQGNSA. Trimming cost V 1 base and J 3 bases; bases outside gene matches: 4. The CDR3 loop is CASSLEGQGSYEQYF. CDR3 in DNA: TGTGCCAGCAGCTTAGAGGGACAGGGTAGCTACGAGCAGTACTTC.

This chain links TRBV7-3 with TRBJ1-1; TRBD1 agrees at 8 bases. The V gene's germline CDR1 is SGHTA and CDR2 FQGTGA. The CDR3 covers 17 residues. V gave up 3 bases and J gave up 1 base; unmatched junction bases: 10. CDR3 sequence reads: CASSLYSPGTGNTEAFF. The CDR3 nucleotides read TGTGCCAGCAGCTTGTACTCCCCGGGGACAGGGAACACTGAAGCTTTCTTT. The whole variable domain, remainder taken from reference TRBV7-3 and TRBJ1-1, is GAGVSQTPSNKVTEKGKYVELRCDPISGHTALYWYRQSLGQGPEFLIYFQGTGAADDSGLPNDRFFAVRPEGSVSTLKIQRTERGDSAVYLCASSLYSPGTGNTEAFFGQGTRLTVV.

The J gene is TRBJ1-5, the V gene TRBV7-9; tentative D call: TRBD1 (6 bases). Germline assignment: CDR1 SEHNR and CDR2 FQNEAQ (reference sequence). The CDR3 covers 15 residues. V gave up 5 bases and J gave up 0 bases, with 11 bases separating them. The CDR3 DNA reads as TGTGCCAGCAGCGTCGGGGGCTTTAGCAATCAGCCCCAGCATTTT. Its translation is CASSVGGFSNQPQHF.

The chain uses TRBV6-1 and TRBJ2-5; 7 positions match TRBD2. Germline V gene sequence: CDR1 MNHNS, CDR2 SASEGT. There are 14 residues in the CDR3. After removal of 1 base from V and 3 bases from J, the junction contained 2 bases not matched to a gene. Here the CDR3 DNA reads TGTGCCAGCAGTGAAGGACTAGCCAAAGAGACCCAGTACTTC. Amino acids: CASSEGLAKETQYF.

The genes are TRBV19 and TRBJ1-1; D is uncertain. Germline CDR1 reads LNHDA; CDR2 reads SQIVND (reference sequence). This CDR3 comprises 11 residues. V lost 8 bases and J lost 11, with 15 bases in between. The CDR3 loop reads CASFQVPGAFF. CDR3 bases: TGTGCCAGTTTCCAGGTCCCTGGGGCTTTCTTT.

The rearrangement links TRBV2 to TRBJ1-5; D unclear. This CDR3 has 14 residues. Looked up from germline, CDR1 is SNHLY and CDR2 is FYNNEI. V gave up 7 bases and J gave up 1 base, with 11 bases separating them. The CDR3 bases are TGTGCCAGCACTGGTGCTTGGAGCAATCAGCCCCAGCATTTT. This encodes CASTGAWSNQPQHF.

The rearrangement links TRBV7-2 to TRBJ2-7, with D possibly TRBD1 on 6 matching bases. V lost 0 bases, J lost 3 bases, and 9 bases lay in between. Germline-derived CDR1 and CDR2 are SGHTA and FQGNSA. This CDR3 is built from 14 residues. The CDR3 here is CASSLADSHYEQYF. The CDR3 DNA follows: TGTGCCAGCAGCTTAGCGGACAGCCACTACGAGCAGTACTTC. Complete variable domain (other parts from reference TRBV7-2 and TRBJ2-7): GAGVSQSPSNKVTEKGKDVELRCDPISGHTALYWYRQSLGQGLEFLIYFQGNSAPDKSGLPSDRFSAERTGGSVSTLTIQRTQQEDSAVYLCASSLADSHYEQYFGPGTRLTVT.